The sequence of this T cell receptor beta chain was determined in a study of T cells in Graves' hyperthyroidism and ophthalmopathy. As for the study in general: Prior to any treatment, at the point of initial diagnosis, peripheral blood was collected. Study conclusions and caveats: A median approximately 6.8 months before onset, the model predicted ophthalmopathy.

This CDR3 spans 14 amino acids. V was trimmed by 3 bases and J by 4 bases, leaving 12 bases between them. Amplified TCR beta CDR3 regions came from RNA transcripts. TCR CDR3 underwent first-round RT-PCR with the HTBI primer set. Via MiXCR, TCRdb re-called the multiplex PCR reads, giving one row per CDR3 protein. The sample has about 270,000 distinct CDR3 sequences; less than 30% are singletons. This clonotype was seen repeatedly, ten times or more. Its target is unknown. The V gene is TRBV12-3 or TRBV12-4, the J gene TRBJ2-5; D is unclear. This clonotype originated in a man between 35 and 55 years old with Graves' hyperthyroidism that later progressed to Graves' ophthalmopathy. Source material: blood. CDR3 coding DNA: TGTGCCAGCAGTTTCGACCACAGTCGAGAGACCCAGTACTTC. This sequence encodes CASSFDHSRETQYF.